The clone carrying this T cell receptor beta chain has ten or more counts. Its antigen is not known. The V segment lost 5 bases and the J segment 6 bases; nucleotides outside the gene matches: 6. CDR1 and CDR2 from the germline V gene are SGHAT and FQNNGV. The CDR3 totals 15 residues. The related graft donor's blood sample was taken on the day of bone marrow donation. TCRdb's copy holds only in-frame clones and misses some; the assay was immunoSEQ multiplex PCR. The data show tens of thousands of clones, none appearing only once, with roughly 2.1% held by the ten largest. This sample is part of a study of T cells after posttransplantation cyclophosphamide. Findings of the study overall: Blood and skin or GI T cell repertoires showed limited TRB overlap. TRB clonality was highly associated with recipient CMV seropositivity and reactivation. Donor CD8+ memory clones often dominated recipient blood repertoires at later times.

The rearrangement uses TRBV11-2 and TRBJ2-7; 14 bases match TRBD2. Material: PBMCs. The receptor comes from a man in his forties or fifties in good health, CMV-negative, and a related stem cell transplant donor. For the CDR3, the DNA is TGTGCCAGCAGCCGGGGACTAGCGGGAGTCGGCGAGCAGTACGTC. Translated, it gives CASSRGLAGVGEQYV.